A single TCR beta chain is shown here with its context. The data were produced by immunoSEQ multiplex PCR, yet TCRdb's version contains in-frame clones alone and is incomplete. The table shows a few hundred thousand clones, with approximately 87% occurring only once. The sample is drawn from a study of blood T cell repertoires in COVID-19. Looked up from germline, CDR1 is MGHDK and CDR2 is SYGVNS. The CDR3 extends over 16 amino acids. V was clipped by 6 bases and J by 0 bases; unmatched bases: 6. This rearrangement joins TRBV25-1 to TRBJ2-2; the match to TRBD2 covers 8 bases. Sequenced sample: PBMCs or T cells enriched from blood (not recorded which). The sequence came from a woman in her 50s who had recovered from COVID-19. The chain's CDR3 is CASSGQTSANTGELFF. The CDR3 nucleotides are TGTGCCAGCAGCGGGCAGACTAGCGCGAACACCGGGGAGCTGTTTTTT.